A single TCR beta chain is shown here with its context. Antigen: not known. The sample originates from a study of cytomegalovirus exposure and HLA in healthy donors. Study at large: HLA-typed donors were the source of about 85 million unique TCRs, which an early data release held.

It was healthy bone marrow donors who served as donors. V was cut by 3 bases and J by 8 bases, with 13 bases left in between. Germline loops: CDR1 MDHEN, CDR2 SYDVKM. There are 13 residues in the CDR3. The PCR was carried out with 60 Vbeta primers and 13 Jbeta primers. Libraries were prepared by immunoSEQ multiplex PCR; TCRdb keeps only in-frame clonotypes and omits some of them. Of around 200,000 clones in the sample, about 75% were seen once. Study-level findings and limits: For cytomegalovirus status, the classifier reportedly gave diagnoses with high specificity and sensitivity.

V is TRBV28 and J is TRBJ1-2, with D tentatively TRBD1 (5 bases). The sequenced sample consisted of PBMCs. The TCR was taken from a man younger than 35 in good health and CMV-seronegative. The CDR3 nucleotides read TGTGCCAGCAGTTTGGAGGGGACGCGCGGCTACACCTTC. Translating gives CASSLEGTRGYTF.